Listed below are T cell receptor beta chains from one sample, sequenced in a study of cytotoxic CD8 clonotypes in ibrutinib-treated CLL. TCRdb keeps only in-frame clones here, not all; method: immunoSEQ multiplex PCR. The sample lists hundreds of thousands of clones, under 75% seen once, with roughly 14% in the top ten. The sequenced sample was PBMCs, obtained after 24 months of ibrutinib treatment. These receptors all come from a human donor with chronic lymphocytic leukemia. Each CDR3 is given with its conserved first and last residue. The D gene is left open where the match is weak. Where a row states a size, it is once, few, many or the class of an expanded clone; other rows omit it.

v_call: TRBV19; d_call: .; j_call: TRBJ2-2; clone_size: .; cdr3_nt: TGTGCCAGTACCAAATCCGGCCCCGGGGAGCTGTTTTTT; cdr3_aa: CASTKSGPGELFF
v_call: TRBV19; d_call: .; j_call: TRBJ1-5; clone_size: .; cdr3_nt: TGTGCCAGTAGTTTACACTACGATCAGCCCCAGCATTTT; cdr3_aa: CASSLHYDQPQHF
v_call: TRBV5-1; d_call: TRBD1; j_call: TRBJ2-7; clone_size: .; cdr3_nt: TGCGCCAGCAGCAGTCAGACCCCGGGACAGGGCGGATACGAGCAGTACTTC; cdr3_aa: CASSSQTPGQGGYEQYF
v_call: TRBV27; d_call: .; j_call: TRBJ1-5; clone_size: .; cdr3_nt: TGTGCCAGCAGTCGCCCAGCTGGGCCCCAGCATTTT; cdr3_aa: CASSRPAGPQHF
v_call: TRBV9; d_call: TRBD2; j_call: TRBJ2-3; clone_size: .; cdr3_nt: TGTGCCAGCAGCGTAGAAACTAGCGAATTAGGCACAGATACGCAGTATTTT; cdr3_aa: CASSVETSELGTDTQYF
v_call: TRBV29-1; d_call: TRBD1; j_call: TRBJ2-5; clone_size: .; cdr3_nt: TGCAGCGTTGACAGGGACAGGGAGTTTGAGACCCAGTACTTC; cdr3_aa: CSVDRDREFETQYF
v_call: TRBV7-9; d_call: TRBD1; j_call: TRBJ2-7; clone_size: once; cdr3_nt: TGTGCCAGCAGCTCCGGGACAGGGTCTGAGGAGCAGTACTTC; cdr3_aa: CASSSGTGSEEQYF
v_call: TRBV28; d_call: TRBD2; j_call: TRBJ2-1; clone_size: few; cdr3_nt: TGTGCCACTACTGGGAGGACTAGCGGCTCGAGCTCCTACAATGAGCAGTTCTTC; cdr3_aa: CATTGRTSGSSSYNEQFF
v_call: TRBV5-1; d_call: TRBD1; j_call: TRBJ2-3; clone_size: .; cdr3_nt: TGCGCCAGCAGCTTGGGGCAGGGGGCTCTCACAGATACGCAGTATTTT; cdr3_aa: CASSLGQGALTDTQYF
v_call: TRBV10-2; d_call: .; j_call: TRBJ1-2; clone_size: .; cdr3_nt: TGCGCCAGCAGTGAGAGGGTTCCTGGCTACACCTTC; cdr3_aa: CASSERVPGYTF
v_call: TRBV28; d_call: .; j_call: TRBJ2-1; clone_size: .; cdr3_nt: TGTGCCAGCATAGGTCTCTCTCAATGGATCACCTACAATGAGCAGTTCTTC; cdr3_aa: CASIGLSQWITYNEQFF
v_call: TRBV19; d_call: TRBD1; j_call: TRBJ2-3; clone_size: .; cdr3_nt: TGTGCCAGTAGTCTAGGGGACAGGGTAATCACAGATACGCAGTATTTT; cdr3_aa: CASSLGDRVITDTQYF
v_call: TRBV9; d_call: .; j_call: TRBJ1-4; clone_size: .; cdr3_nt: TGTGCCAGCAGCCTACGGACGGAGGCAACTAATGAAAAACTGTTTTTT; cdr3_aa: CASSLRTEATNEKLFF
v_call: TRBV28; d_call: .; j_call: TRBJ1-4; clone_size: .; cdr3_nt: TGTGCCAGCAGTCCCCGACGGACATTTAATGAAAAACTGTTTTTT; cdr3_aa: CASSPRRTFNEKLFF
v_call: TRBV7-9; d_call: TRBD1; j_call: TRBJ2-2; clone_size: .; cdr3_nt: TGTGCCACCCAAAGGCAGGGGGCTCACACCGGGGAGCTGTTTTTT; cdr3_aa: CATQRQGAHTGELFF
v_call: TRBV2; d_call: .; j_call: TRBJ1-1; clone_size: .; cdr3_nt: TGTGCCAGCAGGGCCTGGGGGGGCACTGAAGCTTTCTTT; cdr3_aa: CASRAWGGTEAFF
v_call: TRBV27; d_call: .; j_call: TRBJ1-5; clone_size: .; cdr3_nt: TGTGCCAGCAGTACCCACCTCAGGGGAAGCAATCAGCCCCAGCATTTT; cdr3_aa: CASSTHLRGSNQPQHF
v_call: TRBV4-2; d_call: .; j_call: TRBJ2-2; clone_size: .; cdr3_nt: TGTGCCAGCAGCCAAGAGGCTGGGGGCCGGGTCGGGGAGCTGTTTTTT; cdr3_aa: CASSQEAGGRVGELFF